This TCR beta chain was identified in a study of shared clonotypes between healthy human individuals (dated by TCRdb to 2020 to 2022). About the full investigation: A few men and a couple of women, aged 18 to 49 years, made up the cohort. For each donor, three plates each were used for CD4 naive and CD4 memory, two plates were used for CD8 naive, and one plate was used for CD8 memory. The study deeply sequenced blood TCR repertoires of about 5 healthy adults to estimate repertoire size and the extent of clonotype sharing between individuals. Per donor, leukapheresis produced somewhere between about 0.94 and 9.5 billion PBMCs. To increase sequencing depth and limit assay-specific biases, TCR repertoire library preparation and sequencing were carried out by different laboratories using diverse techniques.

Summary of the overall study and its limitations: Incomplete sequencing was indicated by rarefaction of sorted-subset datasets, despite the large sequencing depth. Compared with non-shared clonotypes, clonotypes shared by all four sorted-subset donors had higher generation probabilities. When a handful of donors were compared, the shared fraction of clonotypes was 5% to 6.5% for naive CD4, roughly 3.4% for naive CD8, roughly 2.5% for memory CD4, and less than 0.5% for memory CD8. Only blood was sampled, and tissue TCR repertoires likely differ from those in blood. Pairwise subsampling led to the expectation that sequencing depth would affect the degree of clonotype sharing among donors. Larger estimated clonotype richness was generally found for naive subsets than for memory subsets. The small number of donors limited the genetic and exposure-history diversity represented.

Worth noting for this clone: Its cognate antigen has yet to be identified. One base away there is no much larger clone; base qualities are not given.

Including the terminal cysteine and phenylalanine, the CDR3 comprises 17 residues. Of all the DNA, just the CDR3 is kept, 51 bases in frame from base 1. V loses 2 bases at its end and J loses 6 bases; junction bases beyond the gene matches: 12. Reading the germline V gene (reference sequence) gives CDR1 SEHNR and CDR2 FQNEAQ. The donors were healthy, HIV-negative adults with no recently reported acute infections or vaccinations. Every donor was a Caucasian adult living in Nashville, Tennessee, USA. CD4+ T cells were enriched by magnetic negative selection; naive cells were then positively selected on CD45RA, and the negative fraction formed the memory subset. Blood was obtained by leukapheresis, after which PBMCs were separated by Ficoll-Histopaque density gradient centrifugation and cryopreserved in liquid nitrogen vapor phase. Purity and quantity of every magnetically sorted T cell population were checked by analytical flow cytometry. Each sorted fraction had its genomic DNA isolated and then quantified by UV absorbance on a Nanodrop 2000c.

TCR CDR3 regions were amplified from genomic DNA by multiplex PCR using the deep immunoSEQ assay. Extracted genomic DNA from each cell subset was spread evenly across all wells of several immunoSEQ 96-well plates, with each plate serving as a replicate. For sorted subsets, around 200 ng genomic DNA, equal to 30,000 or so T cell genomes, was loaded into each replicate PCR. Purified libraries were measured with a Qubit 3.0 fluorometer, size-checked on a Bioanalyzer 2100, and measured again with the KAPA Library Quantification kit. Every immunoSEQ 96-well plate was sequenced on a separate single-read 150-cycle Illumina NextSeq 550 flow cell. As for the original processing: Because only junctional sequences without quality scores were contained in the immunoSEQ output, filtering matching that applied to full-length reads could not be performed. Sequences were annotated with PyIR, a Python wrapper for IgBLAST v1.9, using IMGT germline references to assign V/J genes and CDR3. Reads were removed for weak V/J assignments (E-value above 1e-6), missing CDR3, stop codons, out-of-frame junctions, or ambiguous translated residues. V3J clonotypes were defined as sequences sharing an identical inferred V gene, J gene, and CDR3 amino acid sequence. To compute the percentage overlap between repertoires, the number of shared unique clonotypes was divided by the size of the smaller repertoire. RTK rarefaction, the Chao1 estimator, and Recon v2.1 estimates of unobserved clonotypes were used to assess repertoire richness. For all TCRbeta clonotypes obtained by the gDNA method from a handful of donors, generation probabilities were computed with OLGA. TCRdb mirrors the immuneACCESS table, restricted to in-frame sequences. Some clones are absent from its copies; in checked studies, under half trace to an unresolved V gene, and the reason for the others is unknown. V and J calls and clone size are given by that table; D and trimming were obtained from the DNA. For this sample there are approximately 500,000 clones; around 96% appear just once. Roughly 0.06% of the sample comes from the top ten.

Sequencing was carried out using naive CD4+ T cells sorted from blood. Per the publication, the cell subset or site label means: CD45RA+ positively selected. The receptor was derived from a woman aged 30 to 39 in good health. The chain employs TRBV7-9 and TRBJ2-4; 8 of the junction bases match TRBD1. The bases read TGTGCCAGCAGCTTAAGCCGGGACAGGTTTCGGTCAAACATTCAGTACTTC. The resulting protein is CASSLSRDRFRSNIQYF.